This entry is about one T cell receptor beta chain. Its antigen is currently unknown. Oncomine TCR Beta short-read sequencing was applied to DNA from cultured CD4+ T cells. TCRdb passed the PCR reads through MiXCR, listing each CDR3 protein once. The sample consists of approximately 25,000 distinct CDR3 sequences, 28% of them appearing once. The sample is drawn from a study of vaccination and CD4 T cells after COVID-19. Study in general: Blood was drawn a median around 73 days post second dose, range 14 to 241. Spike peptides, overlapping and drawn from SARS-CoV-2, HCoV-NL63, HCoV-OC43 and HCoV-229E, were used to stimulate cells.

The germline V and J ends were trimmed by 2 bases and 3 bases, with 11 bases remaining between them. CDR1 is MNHEY and CDR2 is SVGEGT in the germline V gene. The CDR3 contains 15 residues. Described time point: late sampling 161 to 241 days after vaccination in three convalescent patients. Treatment in this sample: roughly 11-day PBMC culture with coronavirus spike peptide pools or control peptides (ViraFEST assay). The medium had half its volume replaced with fresh IL-2 medium on days 3 and 7. The material was CD4+ T cells from blood, cultured in vitro, obtained about 7 months after SARS-CoV-2 vaccination. V gene TRBV6-2 or TRBV6-3 combines with J gene TRBJ2-1; D is unclear. The TCR sequence derives from a human donor who had recovered from COVID-19. CDR3 loop: CASSYEVGIYNEQFF. In nucleotides, the CDR3 is TGTGCCAGCAGTTACGAGGTGGGAATCTACAATGAGCAGTTCTTC.